The 27 T cell receptor beta chains below all came from one sample that was sequenced in a study of T cell responses to AZD1222 COVID-19 vaccine. Only in-frame clones appear in the TCRdb table, and some are missing; sequencing was by immunoSEQ multiplex PCR. The sample consists of some 170,000 clones, 85% to 90% of them appearing once. The source material was peripheral blood, sampled on day 0 of AZD1222 vaccination. The receptors here all came from an adult in good health.

The chain couples TRBV6-5 to TRBJ1-2; the D gene is possibly TRBD1 (5 bases). V was pared by 6 bases and J by 8 bases, with 22 bases between. The CDR3 is 15 residues long. CDR1 is MNHEY and CDR2 is SVGAGI in the germline V gene. The CDR3 nucleotides are TGTGCCAGCAGCGAGACCGGGGCAGGGTCGAAGGGCTACACCTTC. It encodes CASSETGAGSKGYTF.

The chain uses TRBV18 and TRBJ2-7; 11 positions agree with TRBD2. The V segment lost 1 base and the J segment 4 bases; nucleotides outside the gene matches: 9. This CDR3 spans 17 amino acids. Germline values: CDR1 KGHSH, CDR2 LQKENI. The CDR3 sequence: CASSPRTSGLGVYEQYF. The DNA for the CDR3 is TGTGCCAGCTCACCACGGACTAGCGGGCTGGGGGTTTACGAGCAGTACTTC.

The rearrangement joins TRBV25-1 to TRBJ1-3, with unresolved D. CDR3 size: 14 residues. V shed 2 bases and J shed 2 bases, with 7 bases lying between them. Looked up from germline, CDR1 is MGHDK and CDR2 is SYGVNS. This chain's CDR3 is CASSEEKTGNTIYF. DNA for the CDR3: TGTGCCAGCAGTGAAGAGAAAACTGGAAACACCATATATTTT.

This rearrangement joins TRBV28 to TRBJ2-6; D gene unclear. The V gene lost 5 bases and the J gene lost 1 base, with 9 bases spanning the gap. Germline lookup yields CDR1 MDHEN and CDR2 SYDVKM. The CDR3 length is 15 residues. The CDR3 DNA reads as TGTGCCAGCAGTACCGAGTCTTCTGGGGCCAACGTCCTGACTTTC. It translates to CASSTESSGANVLTF.

The chain links TRBV27 to TRBJ2-5, with a tentative D call TRBD1 (8 bases). The germline CDR1 and CDR2 sequences are MNHEY and SMNVEV (reference sequence). This CDR3 comprises 16 residues. Trimming stripped 5 bases from V and 2 bases from J, with 18 bases between. The CDR3 DNA reads as TGTGCCAGCAGTCTAAGGACAGGGAGGGGTCAAGAGACCCAGTACTTC. Protein product: CASSLRTGRGQETQYF.

The rearrangement uses TRBV29-1 and TRBJ1-3; D is perhaps TRBD1 (5 bases). Deletions cut 1 base from V and 9 bases from J, with 13 bases between. Per the germline V gene, CDR1 is SQVTM and CDR2 is ANQGSEA. The CDR3 length is 13 residues. For the CDR3, the DNA is TGCAGCGTTGAAGTGGCAGGGAAGGGCACCATATATTTT. Its protein product is CSVEVAGKGTIYF. Combining the CDR3 with reference TRBV29-1 and TRBJ1-3 gives the whole variable domain SAVISQKPSRDICQRGTSLTIQCQVDSQVTMMFWYRQQPGQSLTLIATANQGSEATYESGFVIDKFPISRPNLTFSTLTVSNMSPEDSSIYLCSVEVAGKGTIYFGEGSWLTVV.

This chain connects TRBV5-1 to TRBJ2-1; 8 bases map to TRBD2. The CDR3 has 17 residues. With V trimmed by 7 bases and J by 7 bases, 19 bases remained unmatched. CDR1 is SGHRS, CDR2 YFSETQ, per germline. DNA for the CDR3: TGCGCCAGCCAACACGTGGCGGGGGGCCTTTTTGAGAATGAGCAGTTCTTC. Its protein product is CASQHVAGGLFENEQFF.

V gene TRBV28 combines with J gene TRBJ2-7; TRBD1 agrees at 8 bases. V was clipped by 10 bases and J by 6 bases; unmatched bases: 14. CDR1 and CDR2 (germline): MDHEN, SYDVKM. The CDR3 runs 14 residues. In DNA, the CDR3 is TGTGCCACTAGATCAGGGGGCGTCGGCGCCGAGCAGTACGTC. It is translated as CATRSGGVGAEQYV.

The chain combines TRBV24-1 with TRBJ2-5; either TRBD1 or TRBD2 may fit D (5 bases each). Germline-derived CDR1 and CDR2 are KGHDR and SFDVKD. The V end was cut by 4 bases, the J end by 4 bases, with 6 bases between. The CDR3 runs to 12 residues. DNA of the CDR3: TGTGCCACCAGTGAGGGGGTAGAGACCCAGTACTTC. It encodes CATSEGVETQYF.

V gene TRBV5-6 combines with J gene TRBJ1-4; D is perhaps TRBD1 (5 bases). The CDR3 spans 15 residues. Germline V gene lookup returns CDR1 SGHDT and CDR2 YYEEEE. Trimming shortened V by 0 bases and J by 4 bases, and 10 bases separated the two germline ends. CDR3 in DNA: TGTGCCAGCAGCTTGGTCGGGGGTTTTAATGAAAAACTGTTTTTT. Its translation is CASSLVGGFNEKLFF.

V and J are TRBV5-1 and TRBJ2-7, with TRBD1 matching over 7 bases. The germline V gene encodes CDR1 SGHRS and CDR2 YFSETQ. The CDR3 spans 14 residues. V dropped 3 bases and J dropped 4; count of bases not matched to a gene: 7. CDR3 region: CASSSTGTLYEQYF. Here the CDR3 DNA reads TGCGCCAGCAGCTCGACAGGGACCCTATACGAGCAGTACTTC.

V usage is TRBV10-3 and J usage is TRBJ2-4; perhaps TRBD2 as D (5 bases). Trimming stripped 0 bases from V and 3 bases from J, with 9 bases between. Germline V gives CDR1 ENHRY, CDR2 SYGVKD. The CDR3 has 15 residues. CDR3: CAISESDGGKNIQYF. The CDR3 DNA reads TGTGCCATCAGTGAGTCTGACGGAGGCAAAAACATTCAGTACTTC.

This clone was detected once. The genes are TRBV29-1 and TRBJ1-4, with TRBD1 matching 8 bases. Unmatched junction bases numbered 9, after V lost 5 bases and J lost 7 bases. Germline CDR1 SQVTM, CDR2 ANQGSEA. The length of the CDR3 is 14 residues. The CDR3 DNA follows: TGCAGCGTTTCACAGGGGGTTGTAGCTGAAAAACTGTTTTTT. It codes for CSVSQGVVAEKLFF.

The V and J genes are TRBV10-3 and TRBJ2-1; D is unclear. The CDR3 contains 16 residues. Trimming left V 6 bases short and J 5 bases short, with 20 bases between. Germline V lookup: CDR1 ENHRY, CDR2 SYGVKD. CDR3 sequence (DNA): TGTGCCATCAGCCCCACGGGTGGGTCCCGGGACAATGAGCAGTTCTTC. It specifies CAISPTGGSRDNEQFF.

V usage is TRBV24-1 and J usage is TRBJ2-1, with TRBD1 as a possible D gene (6 bases). V was pared by 3 bases and J by 7 bases, with 12 bases between. CDR1 is KGHDR and CDR2 is SFDVKD in the germline V gene. The CDR3 consists of 14 residues. The CDR3 region is CATSDIRGPNEQFF. CDR3 DNA: TGTGCCACCAGTGATATCAGGGGCCCGAATGAGCAGTTCTTC.

The rearrangement joins TRBV28 to TRBJ2-7; 8 bases are a match to TRBD2. V lost 4 bases and J lost 5; bases outside the gene matches: 10. Germline CDR1 and CDR2: MDHEN and SYDVKM. The CDR3 runs 15 residues. Here the CDR3 DNA reads TGTGCCAGCAGTTCCGGGGGGGCACAATGGAACGAGCAGTACGTC. Protein: CASSSGGAQWNEQYV.

The rearrangement links TRBV3-1 (or the pseudogene TRBV3-2) to TRBJ2-1, with TRBD1 as a possible D gene (7 bases). The ends were cut back, 4 bases at V and 5 bases at J, with 12 bases in the middle. This CDR3 comprises 14 residues. The germline V gene encodes CDR1 LGHDT and CDR2 YNNKEL (reference sequence). The CDR3 coding sequence is TGTGCCAGCAGCCGCAGGGGGGCCGACAATGAGCAGTTCTTC. It yields the protein CASSRRGADNEQFF.

The rearrangement uses TRBV2 and TRBJ1-6; D gene uncertain. The CDR3 contains 11 residues. Deletions cut 3 bases from V and 10 bases from J, with 4 bases between. Germline loops: CDR1 SNHLY, CDR2 FYNNEI. In nucleotides, the CDR3 is TGTGCCAGCAGTGACTGGTCACCCCTCCACTTT. Translation gives CASSDWSPLHF.

The table lists this clone with a count of one. The chain uses TRBV9 and TRBJ1-5; unclear D gene. CDR1 and CDR2 from the germline V gene are SGDLS and YYNGEE. The CDR3 totals 15 residues. Trimming took 0 bases from V and 7 from J, leaving 14 bases between them. The chain's CDR3 is CASSVDGGLGQPQHF. CDR3 DNA sequence: TGTGCCAGCAGCGTAGATGGAGGGCTTGGGCAGCCCCAGCATTTT.

At least ten counts were recorded for this clone. J is TRBJ1-1 and V is TRBV5-4; 7 positions agree with TRBD1. Germline CDR1 reads SGHNT; CDR2 reads YYREEE (reference sequence). The ends lost 2 bases at V and 1 base at J; junction bases unmatched: 5. This CDR3 is built from 15 residues. The CDR3 is CASSFSGTANTEAFF. As DNA, the CDR3 is TGTGCCAGCAGCTTTTCCGGGACAGCGAACACTGAAGCTTTCTTT.

CDR3 residues: CASSLGGTGETQYF. The CDR3 DNA is TGTGCCAGCAGTTTAGGGGGGACAGGGGAGACCCAGTACTTC. The V call is TRBV28, the J call TRBJ2-5, with TRBD1 identical over 9 bases. The CDR3 covers 14 residues. V lost 2 bases and J lost 5; bases outside the gene matches: 3. The germline V gene has CDR1 MDHEN and CDR2 SYDVKM. Together with reference TRBV28 and TRBJ2-5, the CDR3 gives the full variable domain: DVKVTQSSRYLVKRTGEKVFLECVQDMDHENMFWYRQDPGLGLRLIYFSYDVKMKEKGDIPEGYSVSREKKERFSLILESASTNQTSMYLCASSLGGTGETQYFGPGTRLLVL.

The gene calls are TRBV27 and TRBJ2-5; D assignment may be TRBD1 or TRBD2 (5 bases each). The CDR3 loop spans 14 amino acids. Trimming removed 6 bases from V and 4 bases from J, with 15 bases in between. Germline V gene data show CDR1 as MNHEY and CDR2 as SMNVEV (reference sequence). The CDR3 DNA reads as TGTGCCAGCAGCCGAATGGGGGTGGCAGAGACCCAGTACTTC. As protein: CASSRMGVAETQYF.

The chain is built from TRBV5-6 and TRBJ2-1, with TRBD1 identical over 8 bases. J gave up 8 bases and V 5 bases, and 15 bases lay outside the gene matches. This CDR3 is built from 16 residues. Germline-derived CDR1 and CDR2 are SGHDT and YYEEEE. CDR3 region: CASRPTGASPGHEQFF. Written as DNA, the CDR3 is TGTGCCAGCAGGCCGACAGGGGCCAGCCCGGGCCATGAGCAGTTCTTC.

The chain combines TRBV19 with TRBJ2-5, with 15 bases fitting TRBD2. V gave up 5 bases and J gave up 4 bases; unmatched junction bases: 14. CDR1 is LNHDA, CDR2 SQIVND, per germline (reference sequence). This CDR3 has 19 amino acids. The CDR3 coding sequence is TGTGCCAGTAGTGTCATGGGACTAGCGGGGGGAAGAGGGGGAGAGACCCAGTACTTC. This codes for CASSVMGLAGGRGGETQYF. Supplemented by reference TRBV19 and TRBJ2-5, the full variable domain reads DGGITQSPKYLFRKEGQNVTLSCEQNLNHDAMYWYRQDPGQGLRLIYYSQIVNDFQKGDIAEGYSVSREKKESFPLTVTSAQKNPTAFYLCASSVMGLAGGRGGETQYFGPGTRLLVL.

As for this clone: A read error may account for a junction end that differs from germline. The V call is TRBV27, the J call TRBJ2-1; TRBD2 agrees at 14 bases. This CDR3 is 15 amino acids long. CDR1 MNHEY and CDR2 SMNVEV come from the germline V gene (reference sequence). The CDR3 DNA sequence: TGTGCCAGCGGTTTGGGACTAGCGGGAGCACATGAGCAGTTCTTC. This codes for CASGLGLAGAHEQFF.

The chain links TRBV18 to TRBJ1-2; TRBD1 matches at 8 bases. The CDR3 contains 14 residues. J was trimmed by 4 bases and V by 2 bases; bases with no gene match: 3. Per the germline V gene, CDR1 is KGHSH and CDR2 is LQKENI. The CDR3 bases are TGTGCCAGCTCACCAGGACAGGGCACCTATGGCTACACCTTC. This encodes CASSPGQGTYGYTF.

This chain joins TRBV13 and TRBJ2-3; D might be TRBD1 (5 bases). The CDR3 contains 12 residues. The V gene lost 5 bases and the J gene lost 7 bases, with 10 bases spanning the gap. The germline gives CDR1 PRHDT, CDR2 FYEKMQ (reference sequence). This CDR3 reads CASSQRQNTQYF. The CDR3 nucleotides read TGTGCCAGCAGCCAACGACAGAATACGCAGTATTTT.